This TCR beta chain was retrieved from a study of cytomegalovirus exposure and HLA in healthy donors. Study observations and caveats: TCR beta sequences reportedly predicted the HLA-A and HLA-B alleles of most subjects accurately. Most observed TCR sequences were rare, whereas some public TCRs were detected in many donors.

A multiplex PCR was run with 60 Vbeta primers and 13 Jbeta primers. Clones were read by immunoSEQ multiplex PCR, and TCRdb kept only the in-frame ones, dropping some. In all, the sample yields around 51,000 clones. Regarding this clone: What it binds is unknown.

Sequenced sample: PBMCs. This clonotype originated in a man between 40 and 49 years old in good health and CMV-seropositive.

The CDR3 nucleotides are TGTGCCAGCAGCCAAGAGCACCGGGGAATTCCTACCTACGAGCAGTACTTC. This translates into CASSQEHRGIPTYEQYF. This sequence joins TRBV4-2 and TRBJ2-7; D is possibly TRBD2 (5 bases). The V and J ends lost 0 bases and 2 bases respectively, with 17 bases between them. CDR3 length: 17 residues. The germline gives CDR1 LGHNA, CDR2 YNFKEQ.